Listed below are T cell receptor beta chains from one sample, sequenced in a study of graft-versus-host responses after intestinal transplantation. The data were produced by immunoSEQ multiplex PCR, yet TCRdb's version contains in-frame clones alone and is incomplete. This table has tens of thousands of clones, 75% to 95% appearing once. Their target antigens are unknown. The specimen was unstimulated CD8+ T cells sorted from spleen or lymph node cells, collected before intestinal transplant. These receptors were obtained from a human donor who received an intestinal transplant. Each CDR3 is given with its conserved first and last residue. D genes are given only for firm matches. Rows give clone size only sometimes, using once, few, many, or a class for an expanded clone.

>-|TRBV4-1|-|TRBJ2-7
CASSQVTSSYEQYF
TGCGCCAGCAGCCAAGTAACTAGCTCCTACGAGCAGTACTTC
>-|TRBV6-5|TRBD1|TRBJ1-5
CASSTTGANQPQHF
TGTGCCAGCAGTACGACAGGGGCCAATCAGCCCCAGCATTTT
>once|TRBV6-5|-|TRBJ1-4
CASSPSTGRGKLFF
TGTGCCAGCAGTCCCTCGACCGGACGGGGAAAACTGTTTTTT
>-|TRBV4-1|TRBD1|TRBJ1-1
CASSPPGQGAANTEAFF
TGCGCCAGCAGCCCGCCGGGACAGGGGGCGGCTAACACTGAAGCTTTCTTT
>-|TRBV19|-|TRBJ2-7
CASSYSLGYEQYF
TGTGCCAGTAGTTACTCGCTCGGCTACGAGCAGTACTTC
>-|TRBV4-1|-|TRBJ2-7
CASSQVSSSYEQYF
TGCGCCAGCAGCCAAGTGTCTAGCAGCTACGAGCAGTACTTC
>-|TRBV7-2|-|TRBJ2-2
CASSLAGQGNTGELFF
TGTGCCAGCAGCTTAGCTGGGCAGGGTAACACCGGGGAGCTGTTTTTT
>-|TRBV4-1|TRBD1|TRBJ2-7
CASSQVTGDSYEQYF
TGCGCCAGCAGCCAAGTCACAGGGGATTCCTACGAGCAGTACTTC
>-|TRBV11-2|TRBD1|TRBJ1-2
CASRDREAGYTF
TGTGCCAGTAGGGACAGGGAGGCTGGCTACACCTTC
>-|TRBV19|-|TRBJ2-7
CASSIDRGEGYEQYF
TGTGCCAGTAGTATAGATCGGGGTGAAGGGTACGAGCAGTACTTC
>-|TRBV27|TRBD2|TRBJ2-2
CASSITGGTGELFF
TGTGCCAGCAGTATCACCGGGGGGACCGGGGAGCTGTTTTTT
>-|TRBV4-3|-|TRBJ1-4
CASSQESGEKLFF
TGCGCCAGCAGCCAAGAATCGGGTGAAAAACTGTTTTTT
>once|TRBV12-5|-|TRBJ2-3
CASARHRGRVADTQYF
TGTGCTAGTGCCCGACACCGAGGGAGAGTGGCAGATACGCAGTATTTT
>-|TRBV11-2|TRBD2|TRBJ2-1
CASSLVSGRWYNEQFF
TGTGCCAGCAGCTTAGTTAGCGGGAGGTGGTACAATGAGCAGTTCTTC
>-|TRBV11-2|-|TRBJ2-7
CASLSSSYEQYF
TGTGCCAGCCTTAGCAGCTCCTACGAGCAGTACTTC
>-|TRBV7-9|TRBD1|TRBJ1-3
CASSLDRVGNTIYF
TGTGCCAGCAGCCTGGACAGGGTCGGAAACACCATATATTTT
>-|TRBV27|-|TRBJ2-7
CASSLSLESIYEQYF
TGTGCCAGCAGTTTATCCCTAGAGTCAATCTACGAGCAGTACTTC
>-|TRBV6-1|TRBD2|TRBJ2-1
CASSEDWTSGRVLWNEQFF
TGTGCCAGCAGTGAAGATTGGACTAGCGGGAGGGTCCTTTGGAATGAGCAGTTCTTC
>few|TRBV7-2|TRBD1|TRBJ1-2
CASSLHGTELWSYGYTF
TGTGCCAGCAGCCTTCACGGGACAGAGCTTTGGAGCTATGGCTACACCTTC
>-|TRBV27|-|TRBJ2-5
CASSTLTAFPQETQYF
TGTGCCAGCAGTACGCTGACAGCTTTCCCCCAAGAGACCCAGTACTTC
>-|TRBV7-2|-|TRBJ2-7
CASSFPGYEQYF
TGTGCCAGCAGCTTCCCCGGCTACGAGCAGTACTTC
>-|TRBV19|TRBD2|TRBJ2-1
CASSIAPGGGEGEQFF
TGTGCCAGTAGTATTGCCCCTGGCGGGGGGGAGGGTGAGCAGTTCTTC
>-|TRBV4-3|-|TRBJ2-1
CASSYDPRAGNEQFF
TGCGCCAGCAGCTACGACCCGAGGGCCGGCAATGAGCAGTTCTTC
>once|TRBV25-1|-|TRBJ2-1
CASTDRNNEQFF
TGTGCCAGCACGGACAGAAACAATGAGCAGTTCTTC
>-|TRBV28|TRBD1|TRBJ2-1
CASSLPGTGGLISYNEQFF
TGTGCCAGCAGTTTGCCCGGGACAGGGGGTTTGATTTCCTACAATGAGCAGTTCTTC
>-|TRBV5-1|TRBD2|TRBJ2-1
CASSSWTSGSQGDEQFF
TGCGCCAGCAGCTCTTGGACTAGCGGGAGTCAAGGGGATGAGCAGTTCTTC
>-|TRBV2|-|TRBJ2-1
CASSEATFNEQFF
TGTGCCAGCAGTGAAGCGACTTTCAATGAGCAGTTCTTC
>-|TRBV18|-|TRBJ2-1
CASSPGSPGKEQFF
TGTGCCAGCTCACCTGGGTCGCCGGGAAAGGAGCAGTTCTTC
>-|TRBV2|-|TRBJ2-2
CASSDFNAGELFF
TGTGCCAGCAGTGATTTCAATGCCGGGGAGCTGTTTTTT
>-|TRBV27|-|TRBJ2-3
CASSPGDTQYF
TGTGCCAGCAGTCCGGGAGATACGCAGTATTTT
>-|TRBV28|-|TRBJ2-1
CASSPGLSPRNEQFF
TGTGCCAGCAGCCCGGGACTTTCCCCCCGCAATGAGCAGTTCTTC
>-|TRBV19|-|TRBJ2-7
CASSIGSPGSYEQYF
TGTGCCAGTAGTATAGGGTCTCCAGGGTCTTACGAGCAGTACTTC
>-|TRBV5-5|-|TRBJ1-1
CASSLEGDGTEAFF
TGTGCCAGCAGCTTGGAAGGGGATGGCACTGAAGCTTTCTTT
>-|TRBV5-1|-|TRBJ2-7
CASSLEGVGYEQYF
TGCGCCAGCAGCTTGGAGGGGGTGGGGTACGAGCAGTACTTC
>few|TRBV4-3|TRBD2|TRBJ2-1
CASSQDRLAGGYNEQFF
TGCGCCAGCAGCCAAGATAGGCTAGCGGGGGGTTACAATGAGCAGTTCTTC
>few|TRBV19|-|TRBJ1-4
CASSIDSATNEKLFF
TGTGCCAGTAGTATAGACAGCGCAACTAATGAAAAACTGTTTTTT
>-|TRBV12-5|TRBD2|TRBJ2-7
CASGFWPSGGPSLEQYF
TGTGCTAGTGGTTTCTGGCCTAGCGGGGGGCCCTCTCTCGAGCAGTACTTC
>-|TRBV19|-|TRBJ2-1
CASSVAGSSYNEQFF
TGTGCCAGTAGTGTCGCGGGGAGCTCCTACAATGAGCAGTTCTTC
>-|TRBV7-9|-|TRBJ2-3
CASSTLESPDTQYF
TGTGCCAGCAGCACTTTGGAGAGCCCAGATACGCAGTATTTT
>-|TRBV9|TRBD1|TRBJ2-7
CASSEGAGTGTIEQYF
TGTGCCAGCAGCGAGGGGGCCGGGACAGGGACTATCGAGCAGTACTTC
>-|TRBV30|-|TRBJ2-2
CAWSRTVNTGELFF
TGTGCCTGGAGCCGGACTGTGAACACCGGGGAGCTGTTTTTT
>-|TRBV7-8|-|TRBJ1-3
CASSLEGGSGNTIYF
TGTGCCAGCAGCTTAGAAGGAGGCTCTGGAAACACCATATATTTT
>-|TRBV27|TRBD1|TRBJ1-1
CASQTGQWGEAFF
TGTGCCAGCCAAACGGGACAGTGGGGCGAAGCTTTCTTT
>-|TRBV7-2|-|TRBJ1-2
CASSLRGGYTF
TGTGCCAGCAGCTTACGAGGGGGCTACACCTTC
>once|TRBV5-1|-|TRBJ1-6
CASSLALGDSPLHF
TGCGCCAGCAGCTTGGCTCTCGGGGATTCACCCCTCCACTTT
>-|TRBV15|-|TRBJ1-1
CATSRESRGSTEAFF
TGTGCCACCAGCAGAGAGTCCCGTGGGAGCACTGAAGCTTTCTTT
>-|TRBV19|TRBD1|TRBJ1-4
CASSFFGTANEKLFF
TGTGCCAGTAGTTTTTTCGGGACAGCTAATGAAAAACTGTTTTTT
>-|TRBV28|TRBD1|TRBJ2-3
CASSNRGPRRNTQYF
TGTGCCAGCAGTAACAGGGGGCCCAGGAGAAATACGCAGTATTTT
>-|TRBV27|TRBD1|TRBJ2-1
CASMFGGQAYNEQFF
TGTGCCAGCATGTTTGGGGGACAGGCCTACAATGAGCAGTTCTTC
>-|TRBV4-1|TRBD2|TRBJ2-7
CASSPSGRAGYEQYF
TGCGCCAGCAGCCCTAGCGGGAGGGCCGGGTACGAGCAGTACTTC
>-|TRBV30|TRBD2|TRBJ2-5
CAWSPGSREGETQYF
TGTGCCTGGAGTCCGGGGTCCAGGGAGGGAGAGACCCAGTACTTC
>once|TRBV5-1|-|TRBJ1-2
CASSWRSGDDGYTF
TGCGCCAGCAGCTGGAGGTCAGGGGACGATGGCTACACCTTC
>-|TRBV4-2|-|TRBJ2-1
CASSQTVQYEQFF
TGTGCCAGCAGCCAGACTGTACAATATGAGCAGTTCTTC
>-|TRBV7-6|TRBD1|TRBJ2-7
CASSSITGGEQYF
TGTGCCAGCAGCTCGATCACAGGGGGAGAGCAGTACTTC
>-|TRBV19|TRBD1|TRBJ1-6
CASRPPGTDNSPLHF
TGTGCCAGTAGGCCCCCCGGGACAGATAATTCACCCCTCCACTTT
>-|TRBV18|TRBD2|TRBJ2-3
CASSPTSGGPDTQYF
TGTGCCAGCTCACCGACTAGCGGGGGACCAGATACGCAGTATTTT
>-|TRBV6-5|TRBD2|TRBJ2-1
CASSSPGLVNDEQFF
TGTGCCAGCAGTTCTCCGGGACTAGTGAACGATGAGCAGTTCTTC
>-|TRBV18|-|TRBJ2-1
CASSPLQGRNEQFF
TGTGCCAGCTCACCATTGCAGGGTAGGAATGAGCAGTTCTTC